These 20 T cell receptor beta chains came from one sample sequenced in a study of T cell responses to AZD1222 COVID-19 vaccine. The protocol was immunoSEQ multiplex PCR, while the TCRdb copy is restricted to in-frame clones and leaves out a portion. Among fewer than 120,000 clones listed, about 90% were seen once. The specimen was peripheral blood, collected 28 days after the second AZD1222 dose. The source is an adult who received the AZD1222 COVID-19 vaccine.

The chain uses TRBV5-1 and TRBJ2-7; D is perhaps TRBD1 or TRBD2 (5 bases each). Trimming removed 7 bases from V and 0 bases from J, with 17 bases in between. There are 15 residues in the CDR3. Germline CDR1 is SGHRS and CDR2 is YFSETQ. For the CDR3, the DNA is TGCGCCAGCTCACAGGCCTTAGGGAGCTCCTACGAGCAGTACTTC. It is translated as CASSQALGSSYEQYF.

This chain uses TRBV28 with TRBJ2-3, with 8 nucleotides matching TRBD1. The length of the CDR3 is 15 residues. Germline V gene data show CDR1 as MDHEN and CDR2 as SYDVKM. With 3 bases clipped from V and 5 bases from J, the junction kept 7 bases outside the gene matches. The CDR3 nucleotides are TGTGCCAGCAGTTTTCCCCAGGGGGCTGGAGATACGCAGTATTTT. This encodes CASSFPQGAGDTQYF.

The chain is built from TRBV5-4 and TRBJ2-3; 8 nucleotides match TRBD2. Germline values: CDR1 SGHNT, CDR2 YYREEE (reference sequence). This CDR3 is built from 15 residues. Losses at the gene ends were 3 bases for V and 0 bases for J; bases not matched to a gene: 3. The CDR3 DNA is TGTGCCAGCAGCTCCGGGGGGGGAAGCACAGATACGCAGTATTTT. This gives the protein CASSSGGGSTDTQYF.

The chain recombines TRBV3-1 (or the pseudogene TRBV3-2) with TRBJ2-3; TRBD2 agrees at 9 bases. The germline CDR1 and CDR2 sequences are LGHDT and YNNKEL (reference sequence). The CDR3 covers 19 residues. V dropped 0 bases and J dropped 3; count of bases not matched to a gene: 13. In DNA, the CDR3 is TGTGCCAGCAGCCAAGATCTATTCGGACTAAGCGGGGGGACAGATACGCAGTATTTT. Translation: CASSQDLFGLSGGTDTQYF.

This clone was detected once. The CDR3 protein is CASSVFSGRTDTQYF. The CDR3 DNA sequence: TGTGCCAGCAGCGTGTTTAGCGGGAGAACAGATACGCAGTATTTT. The genes are TRBV9 and TRBJ2-3; 9 nucleotides align to TRBD2. Germline V CDR1 and CDR2: SGDLS, YYNGEE. The trim removed 2 bases at V and 3 bases at J, leaving 4 bases unmatched. CDR3 size: 15 residues.

This chain joins TRBV10-1 and TRBJ2-7; TRBD1 might be the D (6 bases). Germline lookup yields CDR1 WNHNN and CDR2 SYGVQD (reference sequence). The CDR3 contains 13 residues. V was clipped by 3 bases and J by 7 bases, with 13 bases between them. The CDR3 sequence is CASSEGGEGEQYF. CDR3 bases: TGCGCCAGCAGTGAAGGGGGTGAGGGAGAGCAGTACTTC.

V is TRBV28 and J is TRBJ2-7; maybe TRBD2 (6 bases). Germline assignment: CDR1 MDHEN and CDR2 SYDVKM. Trimming pared 6 bases from V and 2 bases from J, leaving 17 bases between. The CDR3 is 15 residues long. CDR3 loop: CASSPLAAYPYEQYF. In DNA, the CDR3 is TGTGCCAGCAGCCCCTTAGCGGCGTATCCCTACGAGCAGTACTTC.

The rearrangement uses TRBV6-5 and TRBJ2-7; 9 bases line up with TRBD1. V lost 7 bases and J lost 5; bases outside the gene matches: 9. The germline V gene encodes CDR1 MNHEY and CDR2 SVGAGI. CDR3 length: 14 amino acids. CDR3 region: CASIVTGGPDEQYF. CDR3 in DNA: TGTGCCAGCATCGTGACAGGGGGGCCCGACGAGCAGTACTTC.

The chain employs TRBV14 and TRBJ2-3; weak D call: TRBD2 (6 bases). The germline CDR1 and CDR2 sequences are SGHDN and FVKESK. Trimming shortened V by 4 bases and J by 2 bases, and 10 bases separated the two germline ends. This CDR3 has 14 amino acids. CDR3 nucleotide sequence: TGTGCCAGCAGCCTGGGACTTCACACAGATACGCAGTATTTT. Translated, it gives CASSLGLHTDTQYF.

The V gene is TRBV27, the J gene TRBJ2-7, with a tentative D call TRBD2 (5 bases). Germline loops: CDR1 MNHEY, CDR2 SMNVEV (reference sequence). V was trimmed by 5 bases and J by 5 bases, leaving 13 bases between them. CDR3 length equals 13 residues. CDR3 sequence reads: CASSRPSGDEQYF. The CDR3 DNA sequence: TGTGCCAGCAGTCGCCCGAGCGGTGACGAGCAGTACTTC.

This clone was seen only once. This chain connects TRBV3-1 (or the pseudogene TRBV3-2) to TRBJ1-1; 7 nucleotides align to TRBD1. CDR3 length equals 14 residues. Germline values: CDR1 LGHDT, CDR2 YNNKEL (reference sequence). V was clipped by 5 bases and J by 2 bases; unmatched bases: 5. The CDR3 DNA sequence: TGTGCCAGCAGCTCCCGGGACAGAAACACTGAAGCTTTCTTT. Translated, it gives CASSSRDRNTEAFF.

This chain joins TRBV20-1 and TRBJ2-5, with D unclear. Germline values: CDR1 DFQATT, CDR2 SNEGSKA (reference sequence). The ends were cut back, 3 bases at V and 2 bases at J, with 13 bases in the middle. The CDR3 covers 14 residues. The CDR3 here is CSASNRRVQETQYF. The DNA for the CDR3 is TGCAGTGCTAGTAACCGGAGAGTGCAAGAGACCCAGTACTTC.

This clone was observed a few times. A read error may account for a junction end that differs from germline. The chain carries TRBV7-6 and TRBJ2-1, with D tentatively TRBD1 (6 bases). CDR1 is SGHVS, CDR2 FNYEAQ, per germline. The CDR3 extends over 16 amino acids. This CDR3 reads CASSPQGYLSYDEQFF. In DNA form, the CDR3 reads TGTGCCAGCAGCCCTCAGGGGTACCTGTCCTACGATGAGCAGTTCTTC.

The chain employs TRBV5-1 and TRBJ2-7; TRBD2 matches 7 bases. The CDR3 length is 18 residues. The germline V gene encodes CDR1 SGHRS and CDR2 YFSETQ. J lost 4 bases, V lost 4 bases, and 20 bases had no gene match. DNA for the CDR3: TGCGCCAGCAGCCCCCACGGGAGGCACCCCCCAGCCCAATACGAGCAGTACTTC. It translates to CASSPHGRHPPAQYEQYF.

A remark on this clone: Other DNA variants within this sample encode the same CDR3. The rearrangement uses TRBV5-1 and TRBJ2-2; no firm D call. The CDR3 covers 13 residues. Trimming removed 0 bases at V and 4 bases at J, with 4 bases between. Germline V CDR1 and CDR2: SGHRS, YFSETQ. CDR3 region: CASSLGGTGELFF. The CDR3, as DNA: TGCGCCAGCAGCTTGGGAGGCACCGGGGAGCTGTTTTTT.

This clone has just a few counts. The rearrangement joins TRBV29-1 to TRBJ2-1; D ambiguous. CDR3 length equals 14 residues. The V and J ends lost 8 bases and 0 bases respectively, with 14 bases between them. The germline gives CDR1 SQVTM, CDR2 ANQGSEA. The CDR3 here is CSKTVPSSYNEQFF. The DNA for the CDR3 is TGCAGCAAAACAGTCCCGAGCTCCTACAATGAGCAGTTCTTC.

The chain employs TRBV2 and TRBJ1-1; 8 bases are shared with TRBD1. The CDR3 extends over 14 amino acids. Trimming cost V 7 bases and J 2 bases; bases outside gene matches: 6. Germline CDR1 and CDR2: SNHLY and FYNNEI. CDR3 sequence (DNA): TGTGCCAGCACCGACGGACAGGGCAACACTGAAGCTTTCTTT. It encodes CASTDGQGNTEAFF.

This chain uses TRBV7-6 with TRBJ2-6; no firm D call. The V gene's germline CDR1 is SGHVS and CDR2 FNYEAQ. This CDR3 is built from 16 residues. The V end was cut by 3 bases, the J end by 2 bases, with 11 bases between. The CDR3 reads CASSFGRIAGANVLTF. The DNA for the CDR3 is TGTGCCAGCAGCTTCGGGCGCATCGCTGGGGCCAACGTCCTGACTTTC. Full variable domain (outside the CDR3, taken from reference TRBV7-6 and TRBJ2-6): GAGVSQSPRYKVTKRGQDVALRCDPISGHVSLYWYRQALGQGPEFLTYFNYEAQQDKSGLPNDRFSAERPEGSISTLTIQRTEQRDSAMYRCASSFGRIAGANVLTFGAGSRLTVL.

The V gene is TRBV12-5, the J gene TRBJ2-7; 9 positions match TRBD2. The CDR3 runs to 13 residues. Germline V gene lookup returns CDR1 LGHNT and CDR2 FRNRAP. The V gene end was trimmed by 4 bases and the J gene end by 2 bases; junction bases not matched to a gene: 0. CDR3: CASGSSGTYEQYF. The CDR3 bases are TGTGCTAGTGGTTCTAGCGGGACCTACGAGCAGTACTTC.

The genes are TRBV27 and TRBJ1-3; the D is unclear. Germline CDR1 and CDR2: MNHEY and SMNVEV (reference sequence). The CDR3 totals 14 residues. With 3 bases removed from V and 2 bases from J, the gap between germline ends came to 8 bases. The DNA of the CDR3 is TGTGCCAGCAGTTTGAGTTTTCCTGGAAACACCATATATTTT. This sequence encodes CASSLSFPGNTIYF.